These T cell receptor beta chains were read from a single sample in a study of identical twins. TCRdb reprocessed the 5' RACE reads with MiXCR, giving one entry per CDR3 protein. The sample contains about 190,000 distinct CDR3 sequences, more than 15% of which appear only once. These data were also filed under a second study, of T cells expressing NK-cell markers.

The specimen sequenced was CD8+ T cells sorted from blood. The receptor source for this set is a woman aged 18 to 35 in good health. Each CDR3 is given without its conserved first and last residue. D genes are given only for firm matches.

D: TRBD1
V: TRBV5-5
length: 13
CDR3: ASREGQDRTYEQY

D: TRBD2
V: TRBV5-1
length: 11
CDR3: ASSSGLEDTQY

D: -
V: TRBV12-3/TRBV12-4
length: 13
CDR3: ASSFEGYGVTEAF

D: -
V: TRBV19
length: 12
CDR3: ASSIVTEGEELF

D: -
V: TRBV6-2/TRBV6-3
length: 13
CDR3: ASSTPGQGKVTQY

D: -
V: TRBV20-1
length: 10
CDR3: SARAGYQPQH

D: -
V: TRBV15
length: 11
CDR3: ATSSEDTGELF

D: TRBD1
V: TRBV2
length: 12
CDR3: ASRDSGGNYGYT

D: -
V: TRBV4-1
length: 13
CDR3: ASSQVASGGYEQY

D: TRBD1
V: TRBV29-1
length: 14
CDR3: SVEGLGTGSPHEQY

D: -
V: TRBV5-1
length: 11
CDR3: ASSRSGRDEQY

D: -
V: TRBV30
length: 11
CDR3: AWSVSRAGKQY

D: TRBD1
V: TRBV11-1
length: 16
CDR3: ASSPPGQGTSGANVLT

D: -
V: TRBV15
length: 9
CDR3: ATSLQDTQY

D: -
V: TRBV9
length: 15
CDR3: ASSAGRVGAVNTEAF

D: TRBD2
V: TRBV6-1
length: 10
CDR3: ASSRVGGEQF

D: -
V: TRBV11-3
length: 11
CDR3: ASSLRGPNEQY

D: TRBD1
V: TRBV11-2
length: 13
CDR3: ASSLVQGTSYEQY

D: TRBD1
V: TRBV7-6
length: 15
CDR3: ASSQFTGDRSSYEQY

D: -
V: TRBV6-2/TRBV6-3
length: 11
CDR3: ASSSRDTDTQY

D: TRBD1
V: TRBV29-1
length: 12
CDR3: SVIGTATKNIQY

D: -
V: TRBV12-3/TRBV12-4
length: 10
CDR3: ASSWSYNEQF

D: -
V: TRBV21-1
length: 11
CDR3: ASSKDSYYGYT

D: TRBD2
V: TRBV5-1
length: 14
CDR3: ASSSSLAGDAGTQY

D: TRBD1
V: TRBV5-1
length: 10
CDR3: ATGGEGTEAF

D: TRBD1
V: TRBV29-1
length: 12
CDR3: SVEIPGGSYEQY

D: -
V: TRBV12-3/TRBV12-4
length: 12
CDR3: ASSWGRDTDTQY

D: -
V: TRBV5-5
length: 11
CDR3: ASSSDSNYGYT

D: -
V: TRBV12-3/TRBV12-4
length: 14
CDR3: ASRPEGYGRTDTQY

D: -
V: TRBV30
length: 11
CDR3: AWSTGNSYEQY

D: -
V: TRBV12-3/TRBV12-4
length: 9
CDR3: ASSHNTEAF

D: -
V: TRBV12-3/TRBV12-4
length: 9
CDR3: ASTLNSEQY

D: -
V: TRBV5-6
length: 10
CDR3: ASSSDPFEQY

D: -
V: TRBV12-3/TRBV12-4
length: 11
CDR3: ASSFEGLTEAF

D: -
V: TRBV5-1
length: 12
CDR3: ASSSYGTPNEQF

D: -
V: TRBV4-2
length: 10
CDR3: ASSQASWGYT

D: TRBD2
V: TRBV5-1
length: 18
CDR3: ASSLVGNLAGGPIYDEQF

D: -
V: TRBV20-1
length: 11
CDR3: RVYGGFGNEQF

D: -
V: TRBV29-1
length: 8
CDR3: SVVVAEAF

D: -
V: TRBV9
length: 14
CDR3: ASSVAASTSYNEQF

D: TRBD2
V: TRBV6-5
length: 13
CDR3: ASSSTSGSMDTQY

D: -
V: TRBV5-6
length: 12
CDR3: ASSLGVTTYEQY

D: -
V: TRBV15
length: 12
CDR3: ATSSRVNNSPLH